This T cell receptor (beta chain) stems from a study of shared clonotypes between healthy human individuals. TCRdb's copy holds only in-frame clones and misses some; the assay was immunoSEQ multiplex PCR. The table has about 2 million clones, roughly 95% seen once. It was CD45RO-negative cells, positively selected for CCR7, that made up naive CD8 cells, with terminally differentiated effector memory CD45RA+ cells excluded. CDR3 length equals 16 residues. Germline V gene data show CDR1 as SGHTA and CDR2 as FQGNSA. Trimming cost V 1 base and J 3 bases; bases outside gene matches: 6. This clone was seen only once.

This receptor was taken from a man aged 18 to 30 in good health. Sequencing was carried out using naive CD8+ T cells sorted from blood. The chain is built from TRBV7-2 and TRBJ2-7; 10 bases fit TRBD2. CDR3 region: CASSLEGTSEDYEQYF. The CDR3 nucleotides read TGTGCCAGCAGCTTAGAAGGGACTAGCGAGGACTACGAGCAGTACTTC.